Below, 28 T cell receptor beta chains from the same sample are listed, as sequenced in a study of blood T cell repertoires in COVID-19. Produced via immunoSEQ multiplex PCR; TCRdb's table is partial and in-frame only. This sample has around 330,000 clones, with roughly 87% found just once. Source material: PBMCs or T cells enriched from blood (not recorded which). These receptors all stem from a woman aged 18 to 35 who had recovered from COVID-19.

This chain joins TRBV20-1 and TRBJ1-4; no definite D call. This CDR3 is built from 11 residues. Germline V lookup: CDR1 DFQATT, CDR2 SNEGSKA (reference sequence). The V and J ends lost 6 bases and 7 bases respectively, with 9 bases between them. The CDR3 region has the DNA TGCAGTGCAATGGGGAGTGAAAAACTGTTTTTT. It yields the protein CSAMGSEKLFF.

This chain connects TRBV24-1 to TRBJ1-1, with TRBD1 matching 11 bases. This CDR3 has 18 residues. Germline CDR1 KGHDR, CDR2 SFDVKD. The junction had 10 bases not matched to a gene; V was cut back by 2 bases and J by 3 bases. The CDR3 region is CATSDSRGQGALDTEAFF. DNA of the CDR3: TGTGCCACCAGTGATTCCCGAGGACAGGGGGCTTTGGACACTGAAGCTTTCTTT.

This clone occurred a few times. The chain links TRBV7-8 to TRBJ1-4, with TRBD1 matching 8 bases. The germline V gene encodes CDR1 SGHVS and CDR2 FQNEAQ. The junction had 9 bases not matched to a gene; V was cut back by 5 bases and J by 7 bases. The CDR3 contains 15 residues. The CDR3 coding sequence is TGTGCCAGCAGCCACCCAGGGACAGGACGTGAAAAACTGTTTTTT. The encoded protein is CASSHPGTGREKLFF.

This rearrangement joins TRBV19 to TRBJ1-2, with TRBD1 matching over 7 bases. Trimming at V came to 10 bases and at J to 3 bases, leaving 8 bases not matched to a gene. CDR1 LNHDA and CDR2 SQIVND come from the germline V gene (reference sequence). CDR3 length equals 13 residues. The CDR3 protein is CATNEQGDYGYTF. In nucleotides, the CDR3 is TGTGCCACTAACGAGCAGGGGGACTATGGCTACACCTTC. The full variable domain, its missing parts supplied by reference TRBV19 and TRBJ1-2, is DGGITQSPKYLFRKEGQNVTLSCEQNLNHDAMYWYRQDPGQGLRLIYYSQIVNDFQKGDIAEGYSVSREKKESFPLTVTSAQKNPTAFYLCATNEQGDYGYTFGSGTRLTVV.

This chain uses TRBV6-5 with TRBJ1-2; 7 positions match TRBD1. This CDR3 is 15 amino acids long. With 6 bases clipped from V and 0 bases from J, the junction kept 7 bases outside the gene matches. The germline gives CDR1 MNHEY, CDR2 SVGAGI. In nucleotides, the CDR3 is TGTGCCAGCAGCCCCGGGACAGAAGCTAACTATGGCTACACCTTC. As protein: CASSPGTEANYGYTF.

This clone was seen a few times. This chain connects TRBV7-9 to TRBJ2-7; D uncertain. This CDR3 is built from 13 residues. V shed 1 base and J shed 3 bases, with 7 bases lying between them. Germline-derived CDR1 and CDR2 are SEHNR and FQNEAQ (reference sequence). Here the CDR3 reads CASSLEQNYEQYF. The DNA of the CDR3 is TGTGCCAGCAGCTTAGAACAGAACTACGAGCAGTACTTC.

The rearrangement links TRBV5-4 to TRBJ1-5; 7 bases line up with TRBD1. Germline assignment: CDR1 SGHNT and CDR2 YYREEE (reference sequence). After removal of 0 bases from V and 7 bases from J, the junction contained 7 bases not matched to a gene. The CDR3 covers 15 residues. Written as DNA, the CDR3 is TGTGCCAGCAGCTTGGATACAGGGGTTGGGCAGCCCCAGCATTTT. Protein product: CASSLDTGVGQPQHF.

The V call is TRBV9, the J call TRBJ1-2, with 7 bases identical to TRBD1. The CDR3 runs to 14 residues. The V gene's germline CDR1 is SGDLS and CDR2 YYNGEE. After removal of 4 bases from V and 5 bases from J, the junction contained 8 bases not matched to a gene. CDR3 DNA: TGTGCCAGCAGCCCGAGGGGGCTTTCGTATGGCTACACCTTC. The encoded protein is CASSPRGLSYGYTF.

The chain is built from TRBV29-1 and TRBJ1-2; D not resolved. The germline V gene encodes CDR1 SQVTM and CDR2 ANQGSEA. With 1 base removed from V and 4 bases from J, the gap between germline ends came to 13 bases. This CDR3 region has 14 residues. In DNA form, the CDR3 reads TGCAGCGTTGAAGCTCGTGAGGGCGGCTATGGCTACACCTTC. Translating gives CSVEAREGGYGYTF.

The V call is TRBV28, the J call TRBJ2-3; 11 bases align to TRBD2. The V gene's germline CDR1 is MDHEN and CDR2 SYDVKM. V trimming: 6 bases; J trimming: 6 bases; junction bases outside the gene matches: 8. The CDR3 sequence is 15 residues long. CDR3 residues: CASRGLAGGPDTQYF. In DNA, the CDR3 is TGTGCCAGCAGGGGATTAGCGGGAGGGCCGGATACGCAGTATTTT.

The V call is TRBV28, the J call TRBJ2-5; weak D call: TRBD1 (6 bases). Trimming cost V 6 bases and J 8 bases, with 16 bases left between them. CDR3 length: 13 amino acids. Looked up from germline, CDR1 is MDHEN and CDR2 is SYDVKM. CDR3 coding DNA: TGTGCCAGCAGCCCGGGCCCAGGGGTTACCCAGTACTTC. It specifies CASSPGPGVTQYF.

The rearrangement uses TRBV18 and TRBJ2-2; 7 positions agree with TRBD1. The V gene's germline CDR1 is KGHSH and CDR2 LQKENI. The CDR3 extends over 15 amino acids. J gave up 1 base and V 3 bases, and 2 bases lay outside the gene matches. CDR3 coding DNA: TGTGCCAGCTCACCGGGACAGAGGAACACCGGGGAGCTGTTTTTT. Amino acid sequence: CASSPGQRNTGELFF.

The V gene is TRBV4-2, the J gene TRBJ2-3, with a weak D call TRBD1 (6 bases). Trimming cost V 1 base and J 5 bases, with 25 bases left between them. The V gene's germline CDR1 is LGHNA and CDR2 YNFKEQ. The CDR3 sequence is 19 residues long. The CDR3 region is CASSQVVGEWDNHQDTQYF. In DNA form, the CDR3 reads TGTGCCAGCAGCCAAGTCGTGGGGGAGTGGGACAATCACCAAGATACGCAGTATTTT.

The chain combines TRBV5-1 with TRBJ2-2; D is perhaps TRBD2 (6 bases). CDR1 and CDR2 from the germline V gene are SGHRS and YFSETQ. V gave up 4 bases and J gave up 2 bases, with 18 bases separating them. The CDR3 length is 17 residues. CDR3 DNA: TGCGCCAGCAGCGCGGGAACCGGGAGATTCAACACCGGGGAGCTGTTTTTT. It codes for CASSAGTGRFNTGELFF. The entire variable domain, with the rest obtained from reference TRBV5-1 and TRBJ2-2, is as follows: KAGVTQTPRYLIKTRGQQVTLSCSPISGHRSVSWYQQTPGQGLQFLFEYFSETQRNKGNFPGRFSGRQFSNSRSEMNVSTLELGDSALYLCASSAGTGRFNTGELFFGEGSRLTVL.

CDR3 nucleotides: TGTGCCAGTAGTTTTTCTAGCGAGGCATTAGTGTGGCAGTTCTTC. Protein sequence: CASSFSSEALVWQFF. The genes are TRBV19 and TRBJ2-1; D possibly corresponds to TRBD2 (6 bases). The CDR3 length is 15 residues. Germline assignment: CDR1 LNHDA and CDR2 SQIVND (reference sequence). Deletions cut 5 bases from V and 12 bases from J, with 23 bases between.

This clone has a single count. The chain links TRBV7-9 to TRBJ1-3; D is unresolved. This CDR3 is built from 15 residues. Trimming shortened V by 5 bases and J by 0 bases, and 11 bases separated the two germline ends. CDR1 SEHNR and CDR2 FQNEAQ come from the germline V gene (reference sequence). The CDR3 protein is CASSVRGNSGNTIYF. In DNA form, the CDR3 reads TGTGCCAGCAGCGTCAGAGGGAACTCTGGAAACACCATATATTTT.

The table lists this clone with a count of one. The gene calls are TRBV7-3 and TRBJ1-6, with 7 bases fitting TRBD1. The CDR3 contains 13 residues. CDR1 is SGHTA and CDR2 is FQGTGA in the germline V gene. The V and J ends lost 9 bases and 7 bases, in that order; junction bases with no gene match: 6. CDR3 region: CASSGTENSPLHF. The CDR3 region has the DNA TGTGCCAGTTCCGGGACAGAGAATTCACCCCTCCACTTT.

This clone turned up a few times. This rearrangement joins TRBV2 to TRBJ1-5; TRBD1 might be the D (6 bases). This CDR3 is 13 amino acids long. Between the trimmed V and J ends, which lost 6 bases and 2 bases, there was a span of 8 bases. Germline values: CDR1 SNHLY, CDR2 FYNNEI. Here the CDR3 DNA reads TGTGCCAGCAGATCAGGGGGCAATCAGCCCCAGCATTTT. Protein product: CASRSGGNQPQHF.

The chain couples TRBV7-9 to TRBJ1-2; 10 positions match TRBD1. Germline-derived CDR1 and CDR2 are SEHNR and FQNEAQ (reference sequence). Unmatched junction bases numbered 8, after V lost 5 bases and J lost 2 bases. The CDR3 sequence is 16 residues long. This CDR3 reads CASSHSAGQGNYGYTF. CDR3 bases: TGTGCCAGCAGCCACTCAGCGGGACAGGGGAACTATGGCTACACCTTC.

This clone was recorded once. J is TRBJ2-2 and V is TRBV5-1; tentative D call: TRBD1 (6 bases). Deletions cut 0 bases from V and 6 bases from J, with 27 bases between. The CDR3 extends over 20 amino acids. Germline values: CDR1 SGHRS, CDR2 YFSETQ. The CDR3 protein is CASSLVASGERLDRAGELFF. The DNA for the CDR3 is TGCGCCAGCAGCTTGGTCGCGTCAGGGGAGAGGTTGGATAGGGCCGGGGAGCTGTTTTTT.

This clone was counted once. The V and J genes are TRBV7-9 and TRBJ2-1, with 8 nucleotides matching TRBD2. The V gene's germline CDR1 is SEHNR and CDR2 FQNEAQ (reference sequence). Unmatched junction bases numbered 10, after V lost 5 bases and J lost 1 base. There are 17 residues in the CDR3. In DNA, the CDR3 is TGTGCCAGCAGCCCCTCGCGGGGGGCCCAGTCCTACAATGAGCAGTTCTTC. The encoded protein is CASSPSRGAQSYNEQFF.

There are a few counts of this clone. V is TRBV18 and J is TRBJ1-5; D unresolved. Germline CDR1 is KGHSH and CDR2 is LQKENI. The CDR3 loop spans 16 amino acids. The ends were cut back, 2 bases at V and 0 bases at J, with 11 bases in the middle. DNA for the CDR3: TGTGCCAGCTCACCATTGGCAGGAAATAGCAATCAGCCCCAGCATTTT. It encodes CASSPLAGNSNQPQHF.

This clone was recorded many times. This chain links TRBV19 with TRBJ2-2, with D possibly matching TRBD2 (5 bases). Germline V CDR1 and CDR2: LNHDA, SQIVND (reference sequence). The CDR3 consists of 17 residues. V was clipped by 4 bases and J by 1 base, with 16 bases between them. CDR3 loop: CASSKWALEGNTGELFF. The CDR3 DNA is TGTGCCAGTAGTAAATGGGCCCTTGAGGGGAACACCGGGGAGCTGTTTTTT.

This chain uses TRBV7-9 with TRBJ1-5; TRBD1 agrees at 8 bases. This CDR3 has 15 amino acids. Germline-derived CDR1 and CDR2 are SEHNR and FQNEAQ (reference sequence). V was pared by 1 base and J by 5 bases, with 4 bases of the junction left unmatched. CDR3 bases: TGTGCCAGCAGCTTAGGCGGACAGGGTTATCAGCCCCAGCATTTT. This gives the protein CASSLGGQGYQPQHF.

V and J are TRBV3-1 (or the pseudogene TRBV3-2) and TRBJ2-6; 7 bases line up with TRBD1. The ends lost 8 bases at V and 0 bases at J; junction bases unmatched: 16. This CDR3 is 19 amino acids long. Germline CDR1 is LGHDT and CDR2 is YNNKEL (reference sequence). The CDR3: CASRRGLGQKLSGANVLTF. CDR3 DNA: TGTGCCAGCCGGAGAGGCTTGGGACAGAAACTCTCTGGGGCCAACGTCCTGACTTTC.

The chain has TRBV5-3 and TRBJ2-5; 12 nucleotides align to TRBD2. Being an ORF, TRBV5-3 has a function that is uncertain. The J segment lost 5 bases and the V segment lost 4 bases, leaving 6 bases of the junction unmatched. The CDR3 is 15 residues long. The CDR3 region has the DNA TGTGCCAGAAGCCTAGCGGGGGGGCCGCGGGAGACCCAGTACTTC. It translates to CARSLAGGPRETQYF.

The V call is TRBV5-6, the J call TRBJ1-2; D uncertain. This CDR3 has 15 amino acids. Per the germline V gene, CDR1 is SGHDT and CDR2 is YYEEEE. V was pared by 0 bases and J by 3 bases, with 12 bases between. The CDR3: CASSLGVPSHYGYTF. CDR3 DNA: TGTGCCAGCAGCTTGGGCGTCCCCTCGCACTATGGCTACACCTTC.

CDR3 in DNA: TGTGCCAGTAGGCTCGGAGGGCCTAGCTCCTACAATGAGCAGTTCTTC. Translated, it gives CASRLGGPSSYNEQFF. This rearrangement joins TRBV19 to TRBJ2-1; TRBD2 might be the D (6 bases). Germline V lookup: CDR1 LNHDA, CDR2 SQIVND (reference sequence). The CDR3 spans 16 residues. Trimming took 6 bases from V and 0 from J, leaving 15 bases between them.